A selection of T cell receptor beta chains follows, all from one sample in a study of blood T cell repertoires in COVID-19. Here immunoSEQ multiplex PCR was the method, and the copy in TCRdb shows in-frame clones only, minus some. The repertoire consists of 300,000 to 400,000 clones, with more than 70% occurring once and the leading ten covering about 3%. Material: peripheral blood. These TCRs come from a man aged 30-40 years with active or convalescent COVID-19. The CDR3 runs from the conserved cysteine through the conserved F or W. D genes are given only for firm matches. A clone size is listed for some rows: how often the clone was seen (once, few, many), or a class if it is expanded.

size,D,J,V,CDR3,DNA
few,-,TRBJ1-1,TRBV19,CASSRRGDEAFF,TGTGCCAGTAGTCGTCGAGGTGATGAAGCTTTCTTT
-,TRBD2,TRBJ2-3,TRBV7-2,CASSPNWASGGGTDTQYF,TGTGCCAGCAGCCCTAACTGGGCTAGCGGGGGAGGCACAGATACGCAGTATTTT
once,TRBD1,TRBJ1-4,TRBV7-9,CASSLAGDRTTNEKLFF,TGTGCCAGCAGCTTAGCGGGGGACAGGACAACTAATGAAAAACTGTTTTTT
-,-,TRBJ1-1,TRBV19,CASMGQVNTEAFF,TGTGCCAGTATGGGCCAAGTGAACACTGAAGCTTTCTTT
-,TRBD2,TRBJ2-1,TRBV27,CATTGLGEFGNNEQFF,TGTGCCACCACCGGACTAGGGGAGTTTGGTAATAATGAGCAGTTCTTC
few,TRBD1,TRBJ1-1,TRBV7-2,CASSPRQGRAFF,TGTGCCAGCAGCCCAAGACAGGGGCGAGCTTTCTTT
-,-,TRBJ2-1,TRBV19,CASKSPVVNEQFF,TGTGCCAGTAAAAGTCCAGTCGTCAATGAGCAGTTCTTC
once,-,TRBJ2-3,TRBV5-1,CASSYKDTQYF,TGCGCCAGCAGTTACAAGGATACGCAGTATTTT
-,TRBD1,TRBJ1-2,TRBV27,CASSFGDRVGYTF,TGTGCCAGCAGTTTTGGGGACAGGGTTGGCTACACCTTC
-,-,TRBJ1-1,TRBV5-1,CASSPRGGNTEAFF,TGCGCCAGCAGCCCTCGAGGAGGGAACACTGAAGCTTTCTTT
-,-,TRBJ1-3,TRBV6-4,CATKRKGHSGNTIYF,TGTGCCACAAAAAGAAAGGGGCACTCTGGAAACACCATATATTTT
-,TRBD2,TRBJ2-3,TRBV4-1,CASRYRTGGRTDTQYF,TGCGCCAGCAGGTATAGGACGGGAGGGAGGACAGATACGCAGTATTTT
-,TRBD1,TRBJ1-2,TRBV11-2,CASSLDFNRGRLYGYTF,TGTGCCAGCAGCTTAGATTTCAACAGGGGGCGTCTATATGGCTACACCTTC
-,TRBD1,TRBJ1-1,TRBV13,CASSPRDRGRAFF,TGTGCCAGCAGCCCCCGCGACAGGGGCCGGGCTTTCTTT
once,-,TRBJ1-1,TRBV30,CAVSVVNTEAFF,TGTGCCGTTTCGGTCGTGAACACTGAAGCTTTCTTT
-,-,TRBJ2-5,TRBV18,CASSPSDGGWETQYF,TGTGCCAGCTCACCATCGGACGGAGGTTGGGAGACCCAGTACTTC
-,-,TRBJ1-2,TRBV6-1,CASSEGPTSYGYTF,TGTGCCAGCAGTGAGGGGCCCACCAGTTATGGCTACACCTTC
-,TRBD1,TRBJ1-5,TRBV19,CASRRQGKLPQHF,TGTGCCAGTAGGAGACAGGGGAAACTGCCCCAGCATTTT
-,-,TRBJ2-4,TRBV24-1,CATSDREGATKNIQYF,TGTGCCACCAGTGACCGGGAGGGGGCAACCAAAAACATTCAGTACTTC
-,TRBD2,TRBJ2-1,TRBV9,CASTIAGGPGEQFF,TGTGCCAGCACCATAGCGGGAGGGCCGGGGGAGCAGTTCTTC
-,-,TRBJ1-2,TRBV4-3,CASSQEAGDYGYTF,TGCGCCAGCAGCCAAGAAGCGGGGGACTATGGCTACACCTTC
-,-,TRBJ2-7,TRBV21-1,CASSKVRGKTYEQYF,TGTGCCAGCAGCAAAGTGAGGGGGAAGACCTACGAGCAGTACTTC
few,-,TRBJ2-2,TRBV29-1,CSGDPGHGELFF,TGCAGCGGTGATCCAGGTCACGGGGAGCTGTTTTTT
-,TRBD1,TRBJ1-4,TRBV15,CATSNEDRGLEKLFF,TGTGCCACCAGCAACGAGGACAGGGGGTTAGAAAAACTGTTTTTT
-,-,TRBJ2-3,TRBV28,CASSFTSGPITDTQYF,TGTGCCAGCAGTTTCACCAGCGGGCCCATCACAGATACGCAGTATTTT
-,-,TRBJ2-1,TRBV18,CASSPLGQTTNYNEQFF,TGTGCCAGCTCACCCCTCGGACAGACAACCAATTACAATGAGCAGTTCTTC
few,-,TRBJ2-3,TRBV5-1,CASSILGPPTDTQYF,TGCGCCAGCAGCATTCTAGGTCCCCCCACAGATACGCAGTATTTT
-,TRBD1,TRBJ1-1,TRBV7-2,CASSSLDRVHEAFF,TGTGCCAGCAGCAGCTTAGACAGGGTTCATGAAGCTTTCTTT
-,-,TRBJ2-5,TRBV30,CAWSVGVDKTQYF,TGTGCCTGGAGTGTAGGGGTGGACAAGACCCAGTACTTC
once,-,TRBJ2-3,TRBV7-2,CASSWEVTQYF,TGTGCCAGCAGCTGGGAGGTTACGCAGTATTTT
-,-,TRBJ2-3,TRBV2,CASSEALTGRGTQYF,TGTGCCAGCAGTGAAGCCCTTACAGGAAGAGGTACGCAGTATTTT
-,TRBD2,TRBJ2-7,TRBV24-1,CATSDLGTSGNYEQYF,TGTGCCACCAGTGATTTGGGGACTAGCGGGAACTACGAGCAGTACTTC
once,-,TRBJ2-1,TRBV6-1,CASSEAAGHDEQFF,TGTGCCAGCAGTGAAGCGGCAGGGCACGATGAGCAGTTCTTC
few,TRBD1,TRBJ2-1,TRBV19,CASSPTGDPSNEQFF,TGTGCCAGTAGCCCGACAGGGGATCCTTCCAATGAGCAGTTCTTC
-,-,TRBJ2-5,TRBV6-2/TRBV6-3,CASSPLGRGIQETQYF,TGTGCCAGCAGTCCCCTCGGACGGGGTATACAAGAGACCCAGTACTTC
-,TRBD2,TRBJ2-3,TRBV19,CASRIAGVDTQYF,TGTGCCAGTAGAATAGCGGGAGTGGATACGCAGTATTTT
-,TRBD1,TRBJ2-3,TRBV11-2,CASRGSWTGGEGHTDTQYF,TGTGCCAGCAGGGGGTCCTGGACAGGGGGCGAGGGACACACAGATACGCAGTATTTT
-,TRBD1,TRBJ1-5,TRBV6-6,CASRGQGAGQPQHF,TGTGCCAGCAGGGGACAGGGGGCCGGTCAGCCCCAGCATTTT
-,-,TRBJ1-5,TRBV6-5,CASRQERVGQPQHF,TGTGCCAGTCGACAGGAGAGGGTGGGTCAGCCCCAGCATTTT
-,TRBD1,TRBJ1-1,TRBV3-1/TRBV3-2,CASRARQGAGNTEAFF,TGTGCCAGCAGGGCGCGACAGGGGGCTGGGAACACTGAAGCTTTCTTT
-,-,TRBJ2-2,TRBV28,CASSGELIGELFF,TGTGCCAGCAGCGGGGAGCTAATCGGGGAGCTGTTTTTT
-,TRBD2,TRBJ2-7,TRBV9,CASSVSPTSAPYEQYF,TGTGCCAGCAGCGTATCACCCACTAGCGCCCCCTACGAGCAGTACTTC
-,-,TRBJ2-6,TRBV7-6,CASSSRAGAGANVLTF,TGTGCCAGCAGTTCCCGGGCCGGGGCTGGGGCCAACGTCCTGACTTTC
-,-,TRBJ2-3,TRBV27,CASSLSTSGTDTQYF,TGTGCCAGCAGTTTATCGACGTCGGGGACAGATACGCAGTATTTT
-,TRBD2,TRBJ2-7,TRBV5-1,CASSENRGLTGTSGRHYEQYF,TGCGCCAGCAGCGAGAACAGGGGGTTAACCGGGACTAGCGGGAGGCATTACGAGCAGTACTTC
many,-,TRBJ2-4,TRBV9,CASSPRPGLSLAKNIQYF,TGTGCCAGCAGCCCCCGCCCTGGACTTTCGTTAGCCAAAAACATTCAGTACTTC
-,TRBD1,TRBJ1-5,TRBV12-3/TRBV12-4,CASSGDRDQPQHF,TGTGCCAGCAGTGGTGACAGGGATCAGCCCCAGCATTTT
-,-,TRBJ2-1,TRBV5-4,CASSHGTYNEQFF,TGTGCCAGCAGCCACGGGACTTACAATGAGCAGTTCTTC
-,TRBD1,TRBJ1-2,TRBV5-6,CASSLRQGADGYTF,TGTGCCAGCAGCTTGAGACAGGGGGCAGATGGCTACACCTTC
many,-,TRBJ2-7,TRBV6-5,CASSPLRRRDYEQYF,TGTGCCAGCAGCCCCCTTCGACGGAGGGACTACGAGCAGTACTTC
-,TRBD1,TRBJ2-2,TRBV7-7,CASSFLLPGDSLLNTGELFF,TGTGCCAGCAGTTTTTTGTTACCCGGGGACAGCCTATTGAACACCGGGGAGCTGTTTTTT
once,TRBD2,TRBJ2-3,TRBV4-2,CASSPSAGASTDTQYF,TGTGCCAGCAGCCCATCAGCGGGGGCGAGCACAGATACGCAGTATTTT
-,-,TRBJ1-1,TRBV5-1,CASSRGAGNTEAFF,TGCGCCAGCAGCCGGGGGGCAGGGAACACTGAAGCTTTCTTT